Listed below are T cell receptor beta chains from one sample, sequenced in a study of cytomegalovirus exposure and HLA in healthy donors. Clones were sequenced by immunoSEQ multiplex PCR, and TCRdb holds only the in-frame ones, with some missing. The sample lists some 220,000 clones, 75% to 95% occurring once. The material sequenced was PBMCs. The receptor source for this set is a woman between 18 and 29 years old in good health and CMV-seronegative. Both conserved end residues are part of each CDR3. Each record gives: D gene, clone size, J gene, V gene, CDR3 DNA, CDR3 protein. The D gene is left open where the match is weak. Some rows mark clone size as missing; the rest say once, few, many or name a class of expanded clone.

TRBD2,-,TRBJ2-6,TRBV9,TGTGCCAGCAGCCCCCGAGGGGAGGGGAGCTCTGGGGCCAACGTCCTGACTTTC,CASSPRGEGSSGANVLTF
-,-,TRBJ2-7,TRBV4-1,TGCGCCAGCAGCCAAGGGAGAGTCTTAACCTACGAGCAGTACTTC,CASSQGRVLTYEQYF
-,-,TRBJ1-2,TRBV27,TGTGCCAGCAGATCACCCTTGCGGGGGAACTATGGCTACACCTTC,CASRSPLRGNYGYTF
-,-,TRBJ1-1,TRBV28,TGTGCCAGCAGTACCAACGGGGTCGCCCCCAGCACTGAAGCTTTCTTT,CASSTNGVAPSTEAFF
-,-,TRBJ2-2,TRBV5-4,TGTGCCAGCAGCCGACAGGGAGGTGTCACCGGGGAGCTGTTTTTT,CASSRQGGVTGELFF
TRBD2,-,TRBJ2-7,TRBV7-9,TGTGCCAGCAGCTTTCTAGCGGCCTACGAGCAGTACTTC,CASSFLAAYEQYF
-,-,TRBJ2-3,TRBV11-2,TGTGCCAGCAGCTTAGTATTGGGCGGGACAGATACGCAGTATTTT,CASSLVLGGTDTQYF
-,-,TRBJ2-7,TRBV6-1,TGTGCCAGCAGTGAAAATATCGTCGAGCAGTACTTC,CASSENIVEQYF
-,once,TRBJ2-1,TRBV19,TGTGCCAGTACCGACCCGGGGGAGGCGGACAATGAGCAGTTCTTC,CASTDPGEADNEQFF
-,-,TRBJ1-4,TRBV30,TGTGCCTGGAGTTTAGTAGCAACTAATGAAAAACTGTTTTTT,CAWSLVATNEKLFF
TRBD2,-,TRBJ2-7,TRBV6-5,TGTGCCAGCAGTTATTCTGACGGGAGGGACTACGAGCAGTACTTC,CASSYSDGRDYEQYF
TRBD2,-,TRBJ2-7,TRBV4-1,TGCGCCAGCAGCCAACCAATAGCGGGGCGGCTCTACGAGCAGTACTTC,CASSQPIAGRLYEQYF
-,-,TRBJ1-5,TRBV19,TGTGCCACCCTCGACGGGGGGTGGAATCAGCCCCAGCATTTT,CATLDGGWNQPQHF
-,-,TRBJ1-4,TRBV5-6,TGTGCCAGCAGGTCAGGACTTAGAGGTGAAAAACTGTTTTTT,CASRSGLRGEKLFF
-,-,TRBJ1-5,TRBV7-7,TGTGCTAGCAGCTTTGGGTCTGCGAGGTTCTGGCAGCCCCAGCATTTT,CASSFGSARFWQPQHF
TRBD2,-,TRBJ2-7,TRBV7-2,TGTGCCAGCAGCTTAATTAGCGGGAGCCCCTCCTACGAGCAGTACTTC,CASSLISGSPSYEQYF
-,-,TRBJ1-1,TRBV6-1,TGTGCCAGCAGGCCTCAGTCAGACACTGAAGCTTTCTTT,CASRPQSDTEAFF
TRBD2,-,TRBJ2-1,TRBV9,TGTGCCAGCAGCCTGGGGACTAGCGGGAGCAATGAGCAGTTCTTC,CASSLGTSGSNEQFF
-,-,TRBJ2-1,TRBV10-3,TGTGCCATCAAAACCGAGAACTACAATGAGCAGTTCTTC,CAIKTENYNEQFF
-,-,TRBJ2-7,TRBV29-1,TGCAGCGTTTTGGGGAGCGGAGACTACGAGCAGTACTTC,CSVLGSGDYEQYF
TRBD1,-,TRBJ2-1,TRBV30,TGTGCCTGGAGTGTACCCCGCAGGGGGCACAATGAGCAGTTCTTC,CAWSVPRRGHNEQFF
-,-,TRBJ2-3,TRBV27,TGTGCCAGCAGGAGGGGGTACAGCGGGACTCAAGCGTTAGATACGCAGTATTTT,CASRRGYSGTQALDTQYF
-,-,TRBJ2-3,TRBV5-8,TGTGCCAGCAGCGGCGGGGGCGGAAATACGCAGTATTTT,CASSGGGGNTQYF
-,-,TRBJ2-2,TRBV29-1,TGCAGCGTTGAGACTCCGAACGCCGGGGAGCTGTTTTTT,CSVETPNAGELFF
-,-,TRBJ1-6,TRBV7-6,TGTGCCAGCAGCTTAGACACCTGGAGCTCCTATAATTCACCCCTCCACTTT,CASSLDTWSSYNSPLHF
TRBD2,-,TRBJ2-1,TRBV10-3,TGTGCCATCAGTGAGTCTGGACTAGCATCCAATGAGCAGTTCTTC,CAISESGLASNEQFF
-,-,TRBJ1-5,TRBV19,TGTGCCAGTAGTTTGCAAACAGGGACCAATCAGCCCCAGCATTTT,CASSLQTGTNQPQHF
-,-,TRBJ1-1,TRBV2,TGTGCCAGCAGTGAACCGGGGTCGGACACTGAAGCTTTCTTT,CASSEPGSDTEAFF
TRBD2,-,TRBJ2-1,TRBV6-4,TGTGCCAGCAGTAGAGACGGGACTAGCGTATCCAATGAGCAGTTCTTC,CASSRDGTSVSNEQFF
-,-,TRBJ2-7,TRBV19,TGTGCCAGACACCCAACTAGGTCCGTCGAGCAGTACTTC,CARHPTRSVEQYF
TRBD2,-,TRBJ2-1,TRBV11-2,TGTGCCAGCACGAGCGGGAGTCTCGCTGATGAGCAGTTCTTC,CASTSGSLADEQFF
TRBD1,-,TRBJ1-3,TRBV19,TGTGCCAGTAGTATGTACCGCACAGGGGCTGGAAACACCATATATTTT,CASSMYRTGAGNTIYF
TRBD1,-,TRBJ1-5,TRBV27,TGTGCCAGCAGTTTATTGTTCGGACAGGGCGTCAATCAGCCCCAGCATTTT,CASSLLFGQGVNQPQHF
-,-,TRBJ1-5,TRBV25-1,TGTGCCAGCAGTGATGGGCGTTATAGCAATCAGCCCCAGCATTTT,CASSDGRYSNQPQHF
TRBD2,-,TRBJ2-2,TRBV7-2,TGTGCCAGCAGCTTGACTAGCGGGAACACCGGGGAGCTGTTTTTT,CASSLTSGNTGELFF
TRBD2,-,TRBJ2-1,TRBV11-3,TGTGCCAGCAGCTTACGGGAGGGGAGCTCCTACAATGAGCAGTTCTTC,CASSLREGSSYNEQFF
-,once,TRBJ2-1,TRBV7-2,TGTGCCAGCAGCACCCCGACTAGTGTTTACAATGAGCAGTTCTTC,CASSTPTSVYNEQFF